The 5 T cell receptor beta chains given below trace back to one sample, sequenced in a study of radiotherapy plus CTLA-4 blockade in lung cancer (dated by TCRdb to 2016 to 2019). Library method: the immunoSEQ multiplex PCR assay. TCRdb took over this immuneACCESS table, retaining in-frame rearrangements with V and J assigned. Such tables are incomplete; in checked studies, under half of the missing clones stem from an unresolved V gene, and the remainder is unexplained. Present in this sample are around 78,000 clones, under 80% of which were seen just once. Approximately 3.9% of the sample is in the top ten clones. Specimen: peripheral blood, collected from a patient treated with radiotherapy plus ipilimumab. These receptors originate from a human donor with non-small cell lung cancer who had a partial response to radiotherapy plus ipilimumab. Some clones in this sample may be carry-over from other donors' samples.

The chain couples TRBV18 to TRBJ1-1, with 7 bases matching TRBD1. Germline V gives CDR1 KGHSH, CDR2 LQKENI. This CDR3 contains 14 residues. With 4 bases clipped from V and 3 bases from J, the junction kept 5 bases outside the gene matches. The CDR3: CASSLQGVDTEAFF. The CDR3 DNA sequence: TGTGCCAGCTCACTCCAGGGGGTCGACACTGAAGCTTTCTTT.

CDR3 nucleotides: TGTGCCAGCAGCCATCGGACTAGCGGGACCGACGAGCAGTACTTC. Its protein is CASSHRTSGTDEQYF. The chain combines TRBV9 with TRBJ2-7; 12 bases are a match to TRBD2. The V gene's germline CDR1 is SGDLS and CDR2 YYNGEE. After removal of 4 bases from V and 5 bases from J, the junction contained 7 bases not matched to a gene. This CDR3 is built from 15 residues.

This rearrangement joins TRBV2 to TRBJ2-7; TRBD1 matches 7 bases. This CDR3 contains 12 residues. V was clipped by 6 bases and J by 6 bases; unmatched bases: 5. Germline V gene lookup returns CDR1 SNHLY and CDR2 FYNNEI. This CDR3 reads CASRETGLEQYF. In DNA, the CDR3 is TGTGCCAGCAGAGAGACAGGGCTCGAGCAGTACTTC.

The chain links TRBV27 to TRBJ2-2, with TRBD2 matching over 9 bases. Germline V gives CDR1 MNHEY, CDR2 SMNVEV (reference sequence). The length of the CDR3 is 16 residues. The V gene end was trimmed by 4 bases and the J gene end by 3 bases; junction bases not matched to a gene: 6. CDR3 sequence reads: CASSSPTSGYTGELFF. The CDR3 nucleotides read TGTGCCAGCAGTTCCCCGACTAGCGGTTACACCGGGGAGCTGTTTTTT.

The chain's CDR3 is CASSLTGTGDEKLFF. The CDR3, as DNA: TGCGCCAGCAGCTTGACAGGGACAGGGGACGAAAAACTGTTTTTT. The chain carries TRBV5-1 and TRBJ1-4, with TRBD1 identical over 10 bases. The trim removed 1 base at V and 8 bases at J, leaving 5 bases unmatched. The germline V gene has CDR1 SGHRS and CDR2 YFSETQ. CDR3 length: 15 amino acids.